This T cell receptor beta chain was sequenced for a study of T-cell reconstitution after alpha-beta-depleted transplantation in children. In regard to this clonotype: Its matching antigen is unknown.

The TCRbeta library incorporated unique molecular identifiers. Via MiXCR, TCRdb re-called the PCR reads, giving one row per CDR3 protein. The sample lists around 440,000 distinct CDR3 sequences, around 15% occurring once. Study-level points and caveats: Reportedly, roughly two months post-transplant, alpha-beta T cells arose from several hundred expanded graft clones. Counts and diversity of T cells one year after transplant came mostly from newly produced T cells.

Germline lookup yields CDR1 SGHTA and CDR2 FQGNSA. Germline trimming cut 4 bases from V and 5 bases from J; bases unmatched to any gene: 8. This CDR3 is built from 15 residues. The sample consisted of PBMCs, mostly from graft donor cells, taken 360 days after TCRalphabeta/CD19-depleted stem cell transplant. The chain recombines TRBV7-2 with TRBJ2-5; TRBD2 matches 9 bases. The sequence was collected from a boy under two years old who had a stem cell transplant for Wiskott-Aldrich syndrome, so the T cells may come from the graft donor. For the CDR3, the DNA is TGTGCCAGCAGCTCCCCCACTAGCGGGCAGGAGACCCAGTACTTC. Its translation: CASSSPTSGQETQYF.